Listed below are T cell receptor beta chains from one sample, sequenced in a study of CD8 T cells in Susac syndrome. TCRdb re-derived calls from the immunoSEQ multiplex PCR reads in MiXCR, one entry per CDR3 protein. The top ten hold 0.5% to 0.65% of the sample, which has about 130,000 distinct CDR3 sequences, 80% to 85% seen once. Material for sequencing was CD8+ T cells from PBMCs. The source is a human donor with multiple sclerosis. The CDR3 runs from the conserved cysteine through the conserved F or W. The order of the fields is D gene, J gene, clone size, CDR3 length, V gene, CDR3 protein. D genes are given only for firm matches. Only some rows state a clone size, as once, few, many or a class for expanded clones.

>TRBD2|TRBJ2-2|.|17|TRBV20-1
CSARGLSGGIYTGELFF
>TRBD2|TRBJ2-1|.|18|TRBV20-1
CSARETSGRPHLYNEQFF
>.|TRBJ2-1|.|14|TRBV12-3/TRBV12-4
CASRSGTFINEQFF
>.|TRBJ1-1|.|15|TRBV7-9
CASSPREVINTEAFF
>.|TRBJ2-1|.|12|TRBV12-3/TRBV12-4
CASRPARTEQFF
>.|TRBJ2-7|.|17|TRBV7-9
CASSWDQKKQTSHEQYF
>TRBD1|TRBJ1-4|.|15|TRBV7-6
CASSTGTGDNEKLFF
>.|TRBJ1-3|.|12|TRBV13
CASSQQGNTIYF
>.|TRBJ2-1|once|15|TRBV20-1
CSARAWDSLLDEQFF
>TRBD1|TRBJ1-1|.|14|TRBV4-1
CASSQGQGTTEAFF
>.|TRBJ1-6|.|14|TRBV4-1
CASSLTPSGPPLHF
>.|TRBJ2-1|once|16|TRBV9
CASSVLTAISYNEQFF
>.|TRBJ1-5|.|14|TRBV20-1
CSASTENSNQPQHF
>TRBD1|TRBJ1-2|.|13|TRBV29-1
CSVRTGGDYGYTF
>.|TRBJ2-3|.|17|TRBV10-2
CASSESSSRVIGDTQYF
>.|TRBJ1-1|.|13|TRBV28
CASTPRMDTEAFF
>TRBD2|TRBJ2-3|.|14|TRBV25-1
CASGLAGGPGTQYF
>.|TRBJ2-5|few|14|TRBV6-5
CSSSYTGEQETQYF
>.|TRBJ1-4|few|15|TRBV7-9
CASSSPGATNEKLFF
>.|TRBJ1-2|.|15|TRBV27
CASSFPPPLHYGYTF
>.|TRBJ2-5|.|13|TRBV12-3/TRBV12-4
CASTILLQETQYF
>.|TRBJ2-7|.|15|TRBV4-1
CASASQGGKWNEQYF
>.|TRBJ2-3|once|14|TRBV3-1
CASSQDGGPDTQYF
>.|TRBJ2-3|.|14|TRBV12-3/TRBV12-4
CASSLQGYTDTQYF
>.|TRBJ1-2|.|13|TRBV7-9
CASSFGDAYGYTF
>.|TRBJ2-5|.|9|TRBV5-1
CASSLAPYF
>TRBD1|TRBJ1-1|few|13|TRBV5-6
CASSWDRGIEAFF
>.|TRBJ1-2|.|13|TRBV14
CASSQTGTHGYTF
>.|TRBJ2-2|.|15|TRBV4-1
CASSLWTPDTGELFF
>TRBD2|TRBJ2-1|.|16|TRBV6-1
CASSLSSQRGYNEQFF
>TRBD2|TRBJ2-2|few|17|TRBV24-1
CATSGSTSGGVTGELFF
>TRBD1|TRBJ1-4|once|18|TRBV7-8
CASSLFQGADTTNEKLFF
>TRBD2|TRBJ2-1|.|17|TRBV5-4
CASSGLAGAGSYNEQFF
>.|TRBJ1-1|.|19|TRBV21-1
CASSKTWTDVGLKAIEAFF
>.|TRBJ2-1|.|11|TRBV11-2
CASSLAEEQFF
>.|TRBJ1-1|.|17|TRBV5-1
CASSALGSEYVNTEAFF
>.|TRBJ2-1|.|14|TRBV6-5
CASSPLPPTNEQFF
>.|TRBJ1-1|few|15|TRBV4-2
CASSQVSNEYTEAFF
>.|TRBJ2-1|.|14|TRBV27
CASSLVSSYNEQFF
>.|TRBJ1-6|.|13|TRBV12-3/TRBV12-4
CASRPTGNSPLHF
>.|TRBJ2-2|.|14|TRBV5-4
CASSFMGGSGELFF
>.|TRBJ1-5|.|14|TRBV27
CASSNRGVNQPQHF
>.|TRBJ1-1|once|12|TRBV12-3/TRBV12-4
CASSYQGFEAFF
>.|TRBJ1-5|.|17|TRBV19
CASSIGSGEVGNQPQHF
>.|TRBJ2-5|.|14|TRBV11-2
CASRRSGLQETQYF